This TCR beta chain was retrieved from a study of T cell responses to AZD1222 COVID-19 vaccine. Study-level findings and limits: Clonal diversity was possibly underestimated, and white British individuals and females predominated among donors. Only 5 or 6 people who got AZD1222 tested seropositive at baseline. At 160-218 and 743-854, vaccine-associated CD4 TCRs were dominant, and they spanned spike. All repertoire sampling was performed exclusively after the peak T cell response.

Trimming left V 1 base short and J 3 bases short, with 13 bases between. The CDR3 covers 15 residues. Germline V gives CDR1 SGHRS, CDR2 YFSETQ. Worth noting for this clone: Its antigen is undetermined.

The protocol was immunoSEQ multiplex PCR, while the TCRdb copy is restricted to in-frame clones and leaves out a portion. The sample has approximately 130,000 clones, over 90% seen once. The source material was peripheral blood, sampled on day 0 of AZD1222 vaccination. This clonotype was sampled from an adult in good health. This rearrangement joins TRBV5-1 to TRBJ1-2; D may be TRBD1 (5 bases). CDR3 in DNA: TGCGCCAGCAGCTTGCAGGGCCTGTCGTACTATGGCTACACCTTC. Protein product: CASSLQGLSYYGYTF.